Detailed here is one T cell receptor beta chain. The sample belongs to a study of blood T cell repertoires in COVID-19. Sequenced by immunoSEQ multiplex PCR; TCRdb stores in-frame clones only, minus some. The repertoire holds about 140,000 clones, with around four fifths as singletons. This CDR3 region has 17 residues. The sequence derives from an elderly woman with acute or convalescent COVID-19. Source material: peripheral blood. The chain uses TRBV21-1 and TRBJ1-2; the DNA was not used to check the table's D call, TRBD1. TRBV21-1 has pseudogene status. CDR3 residues: CASSKVVDRGRNYGYTF. CDR3 bases: TGTGCCAGCAGCAAAGTGGTCGACAGGGGGCGCAACTATGGCTACACCTTC.